This T cell receptor (beta chain) was captured by sequencing in a study of shared clonotypes between healthy human individuals. General study points: Generally, naive subsets came out with larger estimated richness than memory subsets.

V dropped 4 bases and J dropped 5 bases, with 17 bases sitting between them. This CDR3 spans 15 amino acids. Per germline, CDR1 SQVTM and CDR2 ANQGSEA. TCRdb's copy holds only in-frame clones and misses some; the assay was immunoSEQ multiplex PCR. This table has over a million clones, approximately 80% appearing once. In the case of this clone: Its antigen is unidentified.

The clonotype was recovered from a man between 18 and 35 years old in good health. Some clones in this sample may be carry-over from other donors' samples. The sample comprised memory CD4+ T cells from PBMCs. Subset noted: CD45RA-negative fraction. The rearrangement links TRBV29-1 to TRBJ2-2; tentative D call: TRBD1 (6 bases). CDR3 residues: CSVAPGQGRTGELFF. The CDR3 nucleotides are TGCAGCGTTGCCCCCGGCCAGGGGAGAACCGGGGAGCTGTTTTTT.